The clone carrying this T cell receptor (beta chain) was observed a single time. The sample comes from a study of OX40 agonist ivuxolimab in advanced cancers. Trimming took 2 bases from V and 3 from J, leaving 14 bases between them. The CDR3 extends over 15 amino acids. The germline CDR1 and CDR2 sequences are MNHEY and SMNVEV (reference sequence). The protocol was immunoSEQ multiplex PCR, while the TCRdb copy is restricted to in-frame clones and leaves out a portion. This repertoire shows some 68,000 clones, around nine tenths found once; its top ten account for around 2.1%. The sample here was CD4+ or CD8+ T cells sorted from blood, taken in a trial of the OX40 agonist ivuxolimab. This receptor was identified in an adult with an advanced solid tumor such as melanoma, head and neck, liver or kidney cancer. The chain combines TRBV27 with TRBJ2-7; D possibly corresponds to TRBD2 (5 bases). The CDR3 DNA follows: TGTGCCAGCAGTTTACGCGAGCCGGGATACTACGAGCAGTACTTC. Translated, it gives CASSLREPGYYEQYF.